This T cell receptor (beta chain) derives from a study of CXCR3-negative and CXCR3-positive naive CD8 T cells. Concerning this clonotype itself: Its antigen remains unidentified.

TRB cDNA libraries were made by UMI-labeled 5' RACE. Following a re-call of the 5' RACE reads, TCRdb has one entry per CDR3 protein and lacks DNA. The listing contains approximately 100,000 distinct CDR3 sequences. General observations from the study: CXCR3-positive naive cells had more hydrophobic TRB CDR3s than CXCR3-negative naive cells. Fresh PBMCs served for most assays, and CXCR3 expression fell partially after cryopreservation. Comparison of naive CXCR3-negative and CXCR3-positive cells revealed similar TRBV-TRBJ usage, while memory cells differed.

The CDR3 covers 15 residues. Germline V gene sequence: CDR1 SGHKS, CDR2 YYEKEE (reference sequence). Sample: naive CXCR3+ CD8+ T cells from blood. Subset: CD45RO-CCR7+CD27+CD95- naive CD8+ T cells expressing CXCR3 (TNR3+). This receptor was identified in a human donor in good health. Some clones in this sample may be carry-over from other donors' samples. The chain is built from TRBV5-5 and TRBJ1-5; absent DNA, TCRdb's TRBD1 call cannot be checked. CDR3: CASRRTLGGNQPQHF.